A selection of T cell receptor beta chains follows, all from one sample in a study of blood T cells in healthy people across ages. Using its own MiXCR run on the 5' RACE reads, TCRdb lists one record per CDR3 protein. Of 1.4 million or so distinct CDR3 sequences detected, roughly 43% appear once; the ten largest clones hold around 4%. The specimen was blood. These receptors originate from a woman between 18 and 30 years old in good health. CDR3s include the opening cysteine and the closing phenylalanine or tryptophan. The order of the fields is D gene, clone size, V gene, J gene, CDR3 DNA, CDR3 protein. D genes are given only for firm matches. Clone size is shown for a subset of rows, as once, few, many or a class of expanded clone.

.	.	TRBV6-6	TRBJ1-2	TGTACCAGCAGTCCACGCAACAACTATGGCTACACCTTC	CTSSPRNNYGYTF
TRBD1	.	TRBV18	TRBJ1-5	TGTGCCAGCTCACCGGGGACAGGTTTAATTCAGCCCCAGCATTTT	CASSPGTGLIQPQHF
.	few	TRBV4-2	TRBJ1-2	TGTGCCAGCAGCCAAATAACAGGGTTGAATGGCTACACCTTC	CASSQITGLNGYTF
TRBD2	.	TRBV29-1	TRBJ2-7	TGCAGTGTCCTCAACAAGGGGCGGGGGAGCTCCTACAATAAGCAGTACTTC	CSVLNKGRGSSYNKQYF
.	.	TRBV30	TRBJ2-5	TGTGCCTGGAGTGTATCGGTTCCTAACAATGAGCAGTACTTC	CAWSVSVPNNEQYF
TRBD1	.	TRBV3-1	TRBJ2-1	TGTGCCAGCAGCCAAGATCAGGGGGTGGTCCTCCCCTCCTACAATGAGCAGTTCTTC	CASSQDQGVVLPSYNEQFF
.	.	TRBV21-1	TRBJ1-2	TGTGCCAGCAGCAAAGAAGGCAGGTGTGGCTACACCTTC	CASSKEGRCGYTF
TRBD1	.	TRBV6-2/TRBV6-3	TRBJ2-5	TGTGCCAGCAGACCGGTGGGGACAGTCCAAGAGACCCAGTACTTC	CASRPVGTVQETQYF
.	.	TRBV25-1	TRBJ2-7	TGTGCCAGCAGTGAATTATACAGCGCGTACGAGCAGTACTTC	CASSELYSAYEQYF
.	few	TRBV4-3	TRBJ2-7	TGCGCCAGCAGCCAAGGCCAGGGGTTGGACGAGCAGTACTTC	CASSQGQGLDEQYF
.	.	TRBV6-1	TRBJ1-1	TGTGCCAGCAGTGGGCACCGGGACGGCACCTTGAACACTGAAGCTTTCTTT	CASSGHRDGTLNTEAFF
TRBD2	once	TRBV4-3	TRBJ2-7	TGCGCCAGCAGCCAAGATGGCGGGACTAGCGGGAGGTACGAGCAGTACTTC	CASSQDGGTSGRYEQYF
.	many	TRBV12-3/TRBV12-4	TRBJ2-1	TGTGCCAGCAGCCCGGGACTGCTCTATCCGGATGAGCAGTTCTTC	CASSPGLLYPDEQFF
.	.	TRBV2	TRBJ2-7	TGTGCCAGCAGTGAATGTGCGGGGTGCGAGCAGTACTTC	CASSECAGCEQYF
TRBD2	few	TRBV7-9	TRBJ2-1	TGTGCCAGCAGCTCCCTGGGAGCGGGAGGACTTTTTTACAATGAGCAGTTCTTC	CASSSLGAGGLFYNEQFF
.	.	TRBV7-2	TRBJ1-1	TGTGCCAGCGGCCAAAATCGAGGCACTGAAGCTTTCTTT	CASGQNRGTEAFF
.	.	TRBV6-2/TRBV6-3	TRBJ2-1	TGTGCCAGCAGCCAGCCGGGGAGCGACTCCTACAATGAGCAGTTCTTC	CASSQPGSDSYNEQFF
.	.	TRBV12-3/TRBV12-4	TRBJ1-4	TGTGCCAGCAGACAGGGAGCTGCGGAAAAACTGTTTTTT	CASRQGAAEKLFF
.	.	TRBV18	TRBJ2-1	TGTGCCAGCTCACTGGCTGCTAGCCGGAATGAGCAGTTCTTC	CASSLAASRNEQFF
.	.	TRBV2	TRBJ2-7	TGTGCCAGCAGTGAAACGGGCTCCTACGAGCAGTACTTC	CASSETGSYEQYF
.	few	TRBV27	TRBJ2-6	TGTGCCAGCAGCTCATGGACGGGGGCCAACGTCCTGACTTTC	CASSSWTGANVLTF
.	.	TRBV7-2	TRBJ2-3	TGTGCCAGCAGCACAACAGGGATCCCTCAGCCCCAGTATTTT	CASSTTGIPQPQYF